Listed below are T cell receptor beta chains from one sample, sequenced in a study of OX40 agonist ivuxolimab in advanced cancers. Produced via immunoSEQ multiplex PCR; TCRdb's table is partial and in-frame only. The sample has under 80,000 clones, 88% seen once. The starting material was CD4+ or CD8+ T cells sorted from blood, obtained in a trial of the OX40 agonist ivuxolimab. Receptor source: an adult with an advanced solid tumor such as melanoma, head and neck, liver or kidney cancer. CDR3s include the opening cysteine and the closing phenylalanine or tryptophan. D genes are given only for firm matches. The size field is filled for only some rows; it gives once, few, many or a size class.

>.|TRBV7-8|TRBJ2-4|.
CASSLALNIQYF
TGTGCCAGCAGCTTAGCCTTAAACATTCAGTACTTC
>TRBD1|TRBV2|TRBJ1-2|once
CASSERTGPGGYTF
TGTGCCAGCAGTGAACGGACAGGCCCAGGTGGCTACACCTTC
>.|TRBV13|TRBJ1-2|.
CASSLDPRGYGYTF
TGTGCCAGCAGCCTGGACCCCCGGGGGTATGGCTACACCTTC
>.|TRBV7-8|TRBJ1-5|.
CASSYDIYQPQHF
TGTGCCAGCAGCTACGACATTTATCAGCCCCAGCATTTT
>.|TRBV6-5|TRBJ2-2|.
CASRGKQGKTGELFF
TGTGCCAGCAGGGGAAAACAGGGTAAAACCGGGGAGCTGTTTTTT
>TRBD2|TRBV4-2|TRBJ2-7|.
CASSRGLAGGPYPYEQYF
TGTGCCAGCAGCCGCGGACTAGCGGGAGGGCCATATCCGTACGAGCAGTACTTC
>.|TRBV19|TRBJ2-7|.
CASSTGSSYEQYF
TGTGCCAGTAGTACCGGTAGCTCCTACGAGCAGTACTTC
>.|TRBV30|TRBJ2-4|.
CACSRGVGIQYF
TGTGCCTGTTCTCGCGGGGTGGGCATTCAGTACTTC
>.|TRBV5-1|TRBJ2-7|few
CASSQAGTKSYEQYF
TGCGCCAGCAGCCAAGCCGGGACAAAGTCCTACGAGCAGTACTTC
>TRBD1|TRBV27|TRBJ1-4|.
CASSPRQGPTTNEKLFF
TGTGCCAGCAGTCCCCGACAGGGGCCGACAACTAATGAAAAACTGTTTTTT
>.|TRBV18|TRBJ1-4|.
CASSPSGDGEKLFF
TGTGCCAGCTCACCATCAGGAGATGGGGAAAAACTGTTTTTT
>.|TRBV6-6|TRBJ1-3|.
CASSYRGSGNTIYF
TGTGCCAGCAGTTACAGGGGGTCCGGAAACACCATATATTTT
>TRBD1|TRBV23-1|TRBJ2-7|.
CASSQFRTGASYEQYF
TGCGCCAGCAGTCAATTTCGGACAGGGGCCTCCTACGAGCAGTACTTC
>.|TRBV28|TRBJ2-7|.
CASSLGYEQYF
TGTGCCAGCAGTTTAGGTTACGAGCAGTACTTC
>TRBD2|TRBV5-1|TRBJ2-3|.
CASSFGGGVGTDTQYF
TGCGCCAGCAGCTTCGGCGGGGGAGTCGGCACAGATACGCAGTATTTT
>.|TRBV7-2|TRBJ1-3|.
CASSLQGNSGNTIYF
TGTGCCAGCAGCTTACAGGGGAACTCTGGAAACACCATATATTTT
>TRBD1|TRBV6-6|TRBJ2-3|.
CASSYAGQGGTDTQYF
TGTGCCAGCAGTTACGCCGGACAGGGCGGCACAGATACGCAGTATTTT
>TRBD1|TRBV5-6|TRBJ2-1|.
CASSLSLFGTGYNEQFF
TGTGCCAGCAGCTTGTCTCTCTTCGGGACAGGGTACAATGAGCAGTTCTTC
>.|TRBV28|TRBJ1-1|once
CASSLSGAPAWKAFF
TGTGCCAGCAGTTTATCAGGGGCCCCGGCCTGGAAAGCTTTCTTT
>TRBD1|TRBV15|TRBJ1-5|.
CATSPRTGDFQPQHF
TGTGCCACCAGCCCTCGGACAGGGGATTTTCAGCCCCAGCATTTT
>.|TRBV19|TRBJ1-2|.
CASSPGTGGYGYTF
TGTGCCAGTAGCCCTGGTACAGGAGGCTATGGCTACACCTTC
>.|TRBV5-1|TRBJ1-1|.
CASSLDVNTEAFF
TGCGCCAGCAGCTTGGATGTGAACACTGAAGCTTTCTTT
>.|TRBV6-1|TRBJ2-3|.
CASSGERSTSTDTQYF
TGTGCCAGCAGTGGAGAGCGGAGTACTAGCACAGATACGCAGTATTTT
>TRBD1|TRBV18|TRBJ1-5|.
CASSPTGDTPQHF
TGTGCCAGCTCACCGACAGGGGATACGCCCCAGCATTTT
>.|TRBV6-6|TRBJ1-1|.
CASSPLRGTEAFF
TGTGCCAGCAGTCCCCTGCGGGGCACTGAAGCTTTCTTT
>.|TRBV7-2|TRBJ1-3|few
CASSLATGGGNTIYF
TGTGCCAGCAGCTTAGCGACGGGGGGCGGAAACACCATATATTTT
>.|TRBV19|TRBJ2-7|.
CASSASGGDLYEQYF
TGTGCCAGTAGTGCCTCCGGAGGGGACCTCTACGAGCAGTACTTC
>.|TRBV9|TRBJ1-4|.
CASSVDEGVRGEKLFF
TGTGCCAGCAGCGTAGATGAGGGAGTACGCGGGGAAAAACTGTTTTTT
>.|TRBV28|TRBJ2-2|.
CASSFAGTLRELFF
TGTGCCAGCAGTTTCGCAGGGACCCTGCGGGAGCTGTTTTTT
>.|TRBV19|TRBJ1-2|.
CASSRRVSRDSFYTF
TGTGCCAGTAGTAGACGTGTGAGCAGAGACTCTTTCTACACCTTC
>.|TRBV2|TRBJ2-7|once
CASRVRDSTYEQYF
TGTGCCAGCAGAGTCCGGGACTCCACCTACGAGCAGTACTTC
>.|TRBV27|TRBJ2-4|once
CASSSRQNIQYF
TGTGCCAGCAGTTCCAGACAGAACATTCAGTACTTC
>TRBD2|TRBV6-6|TRBJ2-7|.
CASSRTSGSGEQYF
TGTGCCAGCTCCCGGACTAGCGGTTCCGGTGAGCAGTACTTC
>TRBD1|TRBV19|TRBJ1-3|.
CASSRTGGNTIYF
TGTGCCAGTAGCCGGACAGGAGGAAACACCATATATTTT
>.|TRBV6-4|TRBJ2-5|.
CASSDSGGGTPQETQYF
TGTGCCAGCAGTGACTCTGGGGGAGGTACTCCTCAAGAGACCCAGTACTTC
>TRBD2|TRBV11-3|TRBJ2-2|.
CASSTGTSGGTGELFF
TGTGCCAGCAGCACCGGGACTAGCGGGGGGACCGGGGAGCTGTTTTTT
>.|TRBV25-1|TRBJ1-1|.
CASSGDGEAFF
TGTGCCAGCAGTGGGGACGGGGAAGCTTTCTTT
>.|TRBV23-1|TRBJ2-1|.
CASGWIRVGQDLNEQFF
TGCGCCAGCGGATGGATCAGGGTGGGACAAGACCTCAATGAGCAGTTCTTC
>.|TRBV27|TRBJ1-3|once
CASALRPPSGVGTGNTIYF
TGTGCCAGCGCCCTAAGACCCCCCAGCGGGGTAGGTACTGGAAACACCATATATTTT
>.|TRBV5-6|TRBJ2-7|.
CASSSLRLVGYEQYF
TGTGCCAGCAGCTCGCTACGACTAGTCGGCTACGAGCAGTACTTC
>.|TRBV28|TRBJ2-2|.
CASSGGTGELFF
TGTGCCAGCAGTGGGGGAACCGGGGAGCTGTTTTTT
>TRBD1|TRBV19|TRBJ1-1|.
CASTTDREKTEAFF
TGTGCCAGTACCACGGACAGGGAGAAAACTGAAGCTTTCTTT
>.|TRBV7-9|TRBJ2-2|once
CASSSRGPNTGELFF
TGTGCCAGCAGCTCCCGGGGTCCGAACACCGGGGAGCTGTTTTTT
>.|TRBV5-6|TRBJ2-7|.
CASSLVDGYEQYF
TGTGCCAGCAGCTTGGTGGACGGCTACGAGCAGTACTTC
>TRBD1|TRBV5-1|TRBJ1-6|.
CASSLLTGDNSPLHF
TGCGCCAGCAGCTTATTGACAGGGGATAATTCACCCCTCCACTTT
>TRBD2|TRBV5-1|TRBJ2-7|once
CASSLGGSLREQYF
TGCGCCAGCAGCTTGGGCGGGAGCTTGAGGGAGCAGTACTTC
>TRBD1|TRBV27|TRBJ2-5|.
CASSGRQGGETQYF
TGTGCCAGCAGTGGACGACAGGGCGGGGAGACCCAGTACTTC
>.|TRBV30|TRBJ2-3|.
CAWSTDLGTDTQYF
TGTGCCTGGAGTACTGACTTGGGCACAGATACGCAGTATTTT
>.|TRBV29-1|TRBJ2-1|.
CSVDGNSYNEQFF
TGCAGCGTTGACGGCAATTCCTACAATGAGCAGTTCTTC
>.|TRBV10-1|TRBJ2-1|.
CASSAFSGATEQFF
TGCGCCAGCAGTGCTTTTTCCGGGGCCACGGAGCAGTTCTTC
>TRBD1|TRBV7-8|TRBJ1-2|.
CASSPGQDYGYTF
TGTGCCAGCAGCCCGGGACAGGACTATGGCTACACCTTC
>.|TRBV29-1|TRBJ2-7|.
CSVDGVRNEQYF
TGCAGCGTTGACGGGGTGAGGAACGAGCAGTACTTC
>.|TRBV6-6|TRBJ1-5|few
CASSYEVRYQPQHF
TGTGCCAGCAGTTACGAGGTTAGGTATCAGCCCCAGCATTTT
>TRBD1|TRBV18|TRBJ1-2|.
CASSLGQGKGGYTF
TGTGCCAGCTCCCTCGGACAGGGAAAAGGAGGCTACACCTTC